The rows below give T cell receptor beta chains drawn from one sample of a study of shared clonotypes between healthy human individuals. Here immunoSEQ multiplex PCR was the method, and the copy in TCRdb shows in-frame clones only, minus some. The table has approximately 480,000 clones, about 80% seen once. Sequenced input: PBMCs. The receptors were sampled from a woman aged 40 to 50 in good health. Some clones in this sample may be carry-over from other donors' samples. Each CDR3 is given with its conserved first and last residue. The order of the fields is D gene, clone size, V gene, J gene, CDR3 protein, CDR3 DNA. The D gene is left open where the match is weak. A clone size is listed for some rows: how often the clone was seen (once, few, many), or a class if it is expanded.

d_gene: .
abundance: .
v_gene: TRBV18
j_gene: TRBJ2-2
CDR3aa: CASSPIQGNTGELFF
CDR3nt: TGTGCCAGCTCACCAATACAGGGGAACACCGGGGAGCTGTTTTTT

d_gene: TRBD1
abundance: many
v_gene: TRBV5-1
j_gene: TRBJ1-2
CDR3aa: CASKQGAGGYTF
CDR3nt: TGCGCCAGTAAACAGGGGGCGGGTGGCTACACCTTC

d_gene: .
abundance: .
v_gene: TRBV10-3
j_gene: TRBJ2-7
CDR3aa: CAISDMGRYYEQYF
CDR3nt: TGTGCCATCAGTGATATGGGACGCTACTACGAGCAGTACTTC

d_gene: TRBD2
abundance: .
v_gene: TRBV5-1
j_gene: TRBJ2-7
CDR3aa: CASSLTLAGGLEQYF
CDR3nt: TGCGCCAGCAGCTTGACGCTAGCGGGTGGCCTGGAGCAGTACTTC

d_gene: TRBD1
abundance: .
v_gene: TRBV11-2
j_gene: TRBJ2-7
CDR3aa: CASSLGQGLYEQYF
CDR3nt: TGTGCCAGCAGCCTGGGACAGGGACTCTACGAGCAGTACTTC

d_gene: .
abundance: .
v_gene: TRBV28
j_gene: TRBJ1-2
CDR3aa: CASSLRGGNYGYTF
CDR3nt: TGTGCCAGCAGTTTACGGGGGGGTAACTATGGCTACACCTTC

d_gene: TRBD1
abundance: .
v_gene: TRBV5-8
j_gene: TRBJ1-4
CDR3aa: CASSLAGGNEKLFF
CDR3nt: TGTGCCAGCAGCTTGGCAGGGGGTAATGAAAAACTGTTTTTT

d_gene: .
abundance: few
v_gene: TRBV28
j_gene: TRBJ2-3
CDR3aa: CASSPGTQTSTDTQYF
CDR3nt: TGTGCCAGCAGTCCCGGGACACAAACTAGCACAGATACGCAGTATTTT

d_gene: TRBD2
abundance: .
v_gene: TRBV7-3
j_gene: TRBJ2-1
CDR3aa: CASSLAGGRYNEQFF
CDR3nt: TGTGCCAGCAGCCTAGCGGGAGGCCGATACAATGAGCAGTTCTTC

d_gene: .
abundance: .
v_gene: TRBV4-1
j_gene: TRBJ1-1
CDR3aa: CASSQGRIATEAFF
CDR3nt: TGCGCCAGCAGCCAAGGACGGATTGCTACTGAAGCTTTCTTT

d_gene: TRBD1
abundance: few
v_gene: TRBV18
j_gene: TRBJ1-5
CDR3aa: CASSPGQGNQPQHF
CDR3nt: TGTGCCAGCTCCCCGGGACAGGGGAATCAGCCCCAGCATTTT

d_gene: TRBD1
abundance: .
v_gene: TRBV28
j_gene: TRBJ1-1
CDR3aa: CASSLRPWEGAVAFF
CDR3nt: TGTGCCAGCAGTTTACGACCCTGGGAGGGGGCAGTAGCTTTCTTT

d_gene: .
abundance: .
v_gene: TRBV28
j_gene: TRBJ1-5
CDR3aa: CASIPGKDQPQHF
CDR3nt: TGTGCCAGTATCCCGGGGAAAGATCAGCCCCAGCATTTT

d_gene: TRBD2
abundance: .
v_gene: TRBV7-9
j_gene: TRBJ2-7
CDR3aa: CASSFSGRSYEQYF
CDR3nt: TGTGCCAGCAGCTTCAGCGGGAGGAGCTACGAGCAGTACTTC

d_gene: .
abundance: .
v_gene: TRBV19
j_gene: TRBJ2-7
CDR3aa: CASSAWDVGASYEQYF
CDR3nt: TGTGCCAGTAGTGCCTGGGACGTTGGCGCTTCCTACGAGCAGTACTTC

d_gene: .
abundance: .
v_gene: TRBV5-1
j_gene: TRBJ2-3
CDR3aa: CASSSQGHTDTQYF
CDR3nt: TGCGCCAGCAGCTCTCAGGGTCACACAGATACGCAGTATTTT

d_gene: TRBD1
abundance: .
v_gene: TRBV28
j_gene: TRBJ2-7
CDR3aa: CASSLGQGSHEQYF
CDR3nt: TGTGCCAGCAGTTTGGGACAGGGTTCCCACGAGCAGTACTTC

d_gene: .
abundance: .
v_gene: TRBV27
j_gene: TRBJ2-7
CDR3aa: CASGWGNSYEQYF
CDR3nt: TGTGCCAGCGGCTGGGGGAACTCCTACGAGCAGTACTTC

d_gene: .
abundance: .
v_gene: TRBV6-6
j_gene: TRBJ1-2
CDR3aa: CASSYSGADHNYGYTF
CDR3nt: TGTGCCAGCAGTTACTCGGGGGCAGACCATAACTATGGCTACACCTTC

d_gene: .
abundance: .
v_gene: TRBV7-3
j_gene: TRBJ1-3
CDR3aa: CASSPSGGVPGNTIYF
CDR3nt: TGTGCCAGCAGCCCTAGCGGGGGAGTACCTGGAAACACCATATATTTT

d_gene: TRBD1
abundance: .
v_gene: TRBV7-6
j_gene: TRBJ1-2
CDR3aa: CASSPGRGLNYGYTF
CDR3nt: TGTGCCAGCAGCCCAGGCAGGGGGCTAAACTATGGCTACACCTTC

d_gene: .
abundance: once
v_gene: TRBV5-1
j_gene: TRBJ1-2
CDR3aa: CASSTQSYGYTF
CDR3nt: TGCGCCAGCAGTACACAGAGCTATGGCTACACCTTC

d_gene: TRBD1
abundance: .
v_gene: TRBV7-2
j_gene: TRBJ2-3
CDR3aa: CASSQGQGSTDTQYF
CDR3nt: TGTGCCAGCAGCCAAGGACAGGGGAGCACAGATACGCAGTATTTT

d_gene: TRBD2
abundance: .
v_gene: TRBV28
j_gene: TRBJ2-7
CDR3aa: CASRPSGRASYEQYF
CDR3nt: TGTGCCAGCAGACCTAGCGGGAGGGCCTCCTACGAGCAGTACTTC

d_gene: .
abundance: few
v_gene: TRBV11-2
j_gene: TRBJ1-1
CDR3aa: CASSLILGDTEAFF
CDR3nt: TGTGCCAGCAGCTTGATCCTAGGGGACACTGAAGCTTTCTTT

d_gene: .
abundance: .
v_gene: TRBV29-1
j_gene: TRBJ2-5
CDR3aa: CSVLRAEETQYF
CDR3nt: TGCAGCGTTCTCCGTGCAGAAGAGACCCAGTACTTC

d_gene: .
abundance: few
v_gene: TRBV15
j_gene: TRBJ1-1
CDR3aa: CATRMWQGTNTEAFF
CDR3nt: TGTGCCACTAGGATGTGGCAGGGGACGAACACTGAAGCTTTCTTT

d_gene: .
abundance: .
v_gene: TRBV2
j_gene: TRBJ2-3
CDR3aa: CASSRGVRRSSTDTQYF
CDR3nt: TGTGCCAGCAGCAGGGGGGTGAGAAGGTCTAGCACAGATACGCAGTATTTT

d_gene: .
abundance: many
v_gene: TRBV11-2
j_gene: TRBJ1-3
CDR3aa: CASSSTYFGTIYF
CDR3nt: TGTGCCAGCAGCTCCACCTATTTCGGGACCATATATTTT

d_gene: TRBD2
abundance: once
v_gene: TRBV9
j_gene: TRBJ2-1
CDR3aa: CASSVESGGWNEQFF
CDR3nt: TGTGCCAGCAGCGTAGAAAGCGGGGGGTGGAATGAGCAGTTCTTC

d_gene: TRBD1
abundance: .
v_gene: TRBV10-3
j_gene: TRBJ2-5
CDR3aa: CAISERQGETQYF
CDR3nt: TGTGCCATCAGTGAGAGACAGGGAGAGACCCAGTACTTC

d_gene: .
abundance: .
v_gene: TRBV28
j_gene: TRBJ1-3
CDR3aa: CASRTGTNAGNTIYF
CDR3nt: TGTGCCAGCAGGACCGGGACCAACGCTGGAAACACCATATATTTT

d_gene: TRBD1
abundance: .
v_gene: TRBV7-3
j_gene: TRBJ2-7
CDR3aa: CASSPQGGPRSSYEQYF
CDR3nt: TGTGCCAGCAGCCCCCAAGGGGGCCCTAGGAGCTCCTACGAGCAGTACTTC

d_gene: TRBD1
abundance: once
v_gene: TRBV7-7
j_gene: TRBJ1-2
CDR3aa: CASSPSGQAFYGYTF
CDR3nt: TGTGCTAGCAGCCCCTCGGGACAGGCCTTCTATGGCTACACCTTC

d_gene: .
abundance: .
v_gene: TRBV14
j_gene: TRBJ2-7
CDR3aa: CAIGQSAYEQYF
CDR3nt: TGTGCCATCGGACAATCGGCCTACGAGCAGTACTTC

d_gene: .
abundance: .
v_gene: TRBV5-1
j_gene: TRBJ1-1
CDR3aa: CASSLGPGGTEAFF
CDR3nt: TGCGCCAGCAGCTTGGGGCCGGGCGGCACTGAAGCTTTCTTT

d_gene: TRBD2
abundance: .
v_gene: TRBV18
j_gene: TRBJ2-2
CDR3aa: CASSPPAGHTGELFF
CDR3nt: TGTGCCAGCTCACCACCAGCGGGACACACCGGGGAGCTGTTTTTT

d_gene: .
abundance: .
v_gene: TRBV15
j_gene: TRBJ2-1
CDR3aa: CATSREKDSYNEQFF
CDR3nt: TGTGCCACCAGCAGAGAAAAGGACAGCTACAATGAGCAGTTCTTC

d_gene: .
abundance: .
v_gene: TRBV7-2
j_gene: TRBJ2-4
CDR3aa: CASSLDPAGAKNIQYF
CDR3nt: TGTGCCAGCAGCTTAGATCCCGCAGGAGCCAAAAACATTCAGTACTTC

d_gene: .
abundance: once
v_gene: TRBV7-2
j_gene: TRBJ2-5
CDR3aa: CASSYRRRGMKETQYF
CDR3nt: TGTGCCAGCAGCTACCGACGTAGAGGGATGAAAGAGACCCAGTACTTC

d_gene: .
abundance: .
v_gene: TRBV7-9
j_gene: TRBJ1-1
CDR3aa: CASSLWETEAFF
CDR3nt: TGTGCCAGCAGCTTGTGGGAGACTGAAGCTTTCTTT

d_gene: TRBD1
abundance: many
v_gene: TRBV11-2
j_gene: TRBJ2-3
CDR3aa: CASSPREQGVEYF
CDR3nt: TGTGCCAGCAGTCCACGGGAACAGGGGGTGGAGTATTTT

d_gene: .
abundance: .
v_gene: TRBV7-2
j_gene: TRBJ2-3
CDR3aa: CASSFRTGVSTDTQYF
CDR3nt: TGTGCCAGCAGCTTCCGGACTGGGGTCTCAACAGATACGCAGTATTTT

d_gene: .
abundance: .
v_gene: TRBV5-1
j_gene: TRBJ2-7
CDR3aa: CASSLPTALYEQYF
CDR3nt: TGCGCCAGCAGCTTGCCGACAGCGTTATACGAGCAGTACTTC

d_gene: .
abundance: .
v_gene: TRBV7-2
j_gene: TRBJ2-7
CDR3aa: CASSLGGLELGWVDEQYF
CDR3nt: TGTGCCAGCAGCTTAGGAGGGCTAGAGTTGGGTTGGGTAGACGAGCAGTACTTC

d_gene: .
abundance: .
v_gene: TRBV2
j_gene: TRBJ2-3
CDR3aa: CASSSHRDTQYF
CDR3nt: TGTGCCAGCAGTTCCCATCGAGATACGCAGTATTTT

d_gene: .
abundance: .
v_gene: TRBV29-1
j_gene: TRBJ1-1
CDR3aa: CSVARQNTEAFF
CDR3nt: TGCAGCGTTGCACGTCAGAACACTGAAGCTTTCTTT

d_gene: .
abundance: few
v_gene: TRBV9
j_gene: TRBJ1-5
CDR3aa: CASSPGVGPNQPQHF
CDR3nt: TGTGCCAGCAGCCCAGGGGTGGGACCTAATCAGCCCCAGCATTTT